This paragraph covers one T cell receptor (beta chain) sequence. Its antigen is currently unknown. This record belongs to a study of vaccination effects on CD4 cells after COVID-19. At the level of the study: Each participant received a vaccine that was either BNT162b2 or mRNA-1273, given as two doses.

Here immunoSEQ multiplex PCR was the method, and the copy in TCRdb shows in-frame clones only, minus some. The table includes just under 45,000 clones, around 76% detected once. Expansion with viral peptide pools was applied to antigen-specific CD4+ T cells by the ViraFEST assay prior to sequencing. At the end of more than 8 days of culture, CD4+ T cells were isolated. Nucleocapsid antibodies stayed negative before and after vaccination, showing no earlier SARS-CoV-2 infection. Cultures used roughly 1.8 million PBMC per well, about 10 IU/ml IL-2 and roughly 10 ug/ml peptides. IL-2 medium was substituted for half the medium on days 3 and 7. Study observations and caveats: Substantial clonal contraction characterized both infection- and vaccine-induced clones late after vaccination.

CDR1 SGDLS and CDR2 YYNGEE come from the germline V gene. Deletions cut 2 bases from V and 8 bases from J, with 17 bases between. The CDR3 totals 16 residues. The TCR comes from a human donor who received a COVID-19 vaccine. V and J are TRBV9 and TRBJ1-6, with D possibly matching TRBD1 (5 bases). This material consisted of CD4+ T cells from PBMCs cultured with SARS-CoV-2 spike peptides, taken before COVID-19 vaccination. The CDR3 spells CASSVDSSSWDSPLHF. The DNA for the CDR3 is TGTGCCAGCAGCGTCGACAGCTCTTCTTGGGATTCACCCCTCCACTTT.